The 30 T cell receptor beta chains listed next were all sequenced from one sample in a study of regulatory T cells in long-lasting Graves disease. Time point described: persistent/refractory GD, antithyroid drugs over 5 years with positive TRAb. PBMC-extracted RNA yielded the TCR library. Construction of the TCR beta libraries employed iRepertoire HTBI primers in conjunction with Arm-PCR of CDR3 regions. TCRdb redid the calling of the multiplex PCR reads with MiXCR, one entry per CDR3 protein. The sample has 250,000 to 300,000 distinct CDR3 sequences; under 25% are singletons. The sample consisted of peripheral blood mononuclear cells (PBMCs), taken when the disease was refractory, from a patient treated with antithyroid drugs. The receptors stem from a female donor with Graves disease.

This clonotype was observed a handful of times. The V gene is TRBV29-1, the J gene TRBJ1-2; 10 bases fit TRBD1. With V trimmed by 5 bases and J by 7 bases, 7 bases remained unmatched. CDR3 length: 13 amino acids. Germline assignment: CDR1 SQVTM and CDR2 ANQGSEA. The CDR3 is CSVSGTGVFGYTF. CDR3 nucleotides: TGCAGCGTTTCCGGGACAGGGGTCTTTGGCTACACCTTC.

This clonotype occurred many times. The chain employs TRBV6-1 and TRBJ1-2, with D hard to call. V shed 6 bases and J shed 10 bases, with 15 bases lying between them. The germline gives CDR1 MNHNS, CDR2 SASEGT. The length of the CDR3 is 12 residues. CDR3 nucleotide sequence: TGTGCCAGCAGCCGGATCAGTGGAGACTACACCTTC. It translates to CASSRISGDYTF.

This chain joins TRBV6-4 and TRBJ1-1, with D uncertain. V lost 11 bases and J 3 bases, leaving 19 bases between the germline ends. CDR3 size: 14 residues. Looked up from germline, CDR1 is MRHNA and CDR2 is SNTAGT. DNA of the CDR3: TGTGCCCGCATCTTACGGGTGGAGGACACTGAAGCTTTCTTT. This codes for CARILRVEDTEAFF.

Many counts were recorded for this clonotype. CDR3 loop: CASSSTGADEQYF. Here the CDR3 DNA reads TGTGCCAGCAGCTCAACAGGGGCCGACGAGCAGTACTTC. V gene TRBV27 combines with J gene TRBJ2-7, with TRBD1 identical over 7 bases. Trimming took 6 bases from V and 5 from J; bases not matched to a gene: 7. Germline CDR1 is MNHEY and CDR2 is SMNVEV (reference sequence). The CDR3 contains 13 residues.

This clonotype came up a few times. V gene TRBV30 combines with J gene TRBJ2-7, with a possible D match to TRBD2 (6 bases). V was pared by 3 bases and J by 2 bases, with 17 bases between. This CDR3 is 15 amino acids long. In germline, CDR1 is GTSNPN, CDR2 SVGIG (reference sequence). The CDR3, as DNA: TGTGCCTGGAGCCGCGGGACCTCCTTAGCCTACGAGCAGTACTTC. Its translation is CAWSRGTSLAYEQYF.

This clonotype was counted between two and nine times. This likely comes from a read error, as the CDR3 has no conserved phenylalanine or tryptophan at its end. It is unclear where the CDR3 begins or ends on the DNA, so no DNA is shown, and the CDR3 is as TCRdb lists it. The V and J genes are TRBV5-8 and TRBJ1-3; TRBD1 is the table's D call and was not checked against the DNA. Germline V lookup: CDR1 SGHTS, CDR2 YDEGEE. The CDR3 has 11 amino acids, counting both end residues. The CDR3 loop reads CASSLRTSQGS.

The rearrangement links TRBV3-1 to TRBJ2-5; TRBD1 or TRBD2 may be the D gene (5 bases each). V was shortened by 3 bases and J by 1 base, with 12 bases between the two germline ends. This CDR3 comprises 15 residues. The germline gives CDR1 LGHDT, CDR2 YNNKEL (reference sequence). CDR3 coding DNA: TGTGCCAGCAGCCACAGACTGGGGGTCCAAGAGACCCAGTACTTC. Amino acids: CASSHRLGVQETQYF.

The table lists this clonotype with a count of one. The chain couples TRBV12-3 or TRBV12-4 to TRBJ2-3, with TRBD1 identical over 7 bases. The CDR3 spans 14 residues. V shed 6 bases, J shed 2 bases, and the junction held 5 bases outside the gene matches. Written as DNA, the CDR3 is TGTGCCAGCAGGCCCGGGACAGCCACAGATACGCAGTATTTT. Translating gives CASRPGTATDTQYF.

This sequence joins TRBV7-6 and TRBJ2-3; 10 bases are shared with TRBD2. This CDR3 is built from 18 residues. The V and J ends lost 2 bases and 4 bases, in that order; junction bases with no gene match: 12. The germline V gene encodes CDR1 SGHVS and CDR2 FNYEAQ. The CDR3 loop reads CASSLNWAGTSASDTQYF. The CDR3 nucleotides read TGTGCCAGCAGCTTAAATTGGGCCGGGACTAGCGCCTCAGATACGCAGTATTTT.

This clonotype has at least ten counts. The chain recombines TRBV12-3 or TRBV12-4 with TRBJ2-6; D uncertain. V lost 6 bases and J 0 bases, leaving 15 bases between the germline ends. This CDR3 is built from 17 residues. The CDR3 DNA is TGTGCCAGCAGGAAACTCGGGCGGCACTCTGGGGCCAACGTCCTGACTTTC. It is translated as CASRKLGRHSGANVLTF.

This clonotype was seen a handful of times. CDR3 protein: CASSLAGLAGREQYF. The DNA of the CDR3 is TGTGCCAGCAGTTTAGCGGGACTAGCGGGGCGCGAGCAGTACTTC. The chain employs TRBV28 and TRBJ2-7; 13 bases fit TRBD2. The J segment lost 6 bases and the V segment lost 2 bases, leaving 4 bases of the junction unmatched. This CDR3 contains 15 residues. CDR1 is MDHEN and CDR2 is SYDVKM in the germline V gene.

In its sample, this clonotype was seen a few times. The chain has TRBV19 and TRBJ1-5; D is unresolved. V shed 4 bases and J shed 3 bases, with 13 bases lying between them. The germline gives CDR1 LNHDA, CDR2 SQIVND (reference sequence). CDR3 length: 15 amino acids. The CDR3 nucleotides are TGTGCCAGTAGTACCTTGACGGAGGTCAATCAGCCCCAGCATTTT. Protein sequence: CASSTLTEVNQPQHF.

V is TRBV29-1 and J is TRBJ2-1; 8 bases match TRBD1. The CDR3 covers 12 residues. The germline CDR1 and CDR2 sequences are SQVTM and ANQGSEA. J was trimmed by 9 bases and V by 1 base; bases with no gene match: 2. CDR3 protein: CSVEGTGPEQFF. Here the CDR3 DNA reads TGCAGCGTTGAAGGGACAGGGCCTGAGCAGTTCTTC.

The count of this clonotype is one. This rearrangement joins TRBV28 to TRBJ1-5; the match to TRBD1 covers 9 bases. V was clipped by 6 bases and J by 0 bases; unmatched bases: 12. This CDR3 spans 18 amino acids. Germline V gives CDR1 MDHEN, CDR2 SYDVKM. The CDR3 region has the DNA TGTGCCAGCAGGCTCCGACAGGGGGGTTTATATAGCAATCAGCCCCAGCATTTT. Translation: CASRLRQGGLYSNQPQHF.

The chain recombines TRBV29-1 with TRBJ2-7; D may match TRBD1 or TRBD2 (5 bases each). The V gene's germline CDR1 is SQVTM and CDR2 ANQGSEA. The CDR3 spans 14 residues. V gave up 5 bases and J gave up 2 bases, with 16 bases separating them. In DNA form, the CDR3 reads TGCAGCGTTACTCCACGGGACGGAGCCTACGAGCAGTACTTC. It yields the protein CSVTPRDGAYEQYF.

The table lists this clonotype with many counts. The rearrangement joins TRBV20-1 to TRBJ2-2; D is perhaps TRBD1 (6 bases). Between the trimmed V and J ends, which lost 4 bases and 6 bases, there was a span of 15 bases. The CDR3 consists of 14 residues. CDR1 is DFQATT and CDR2 is SNEGSKA in the germline V gene (reference sequence). CDR3 amino acids: CSATPGTGPGELFF. The CDR3 DNA is TGCAGTGCTACCCCCGGTACAGGGCCCGGGGAGCTGTTTTTT.

V usage is TRBV4-3 and J usage is TRBJ1-4, with 7 positions matching TRBD1. The CDR3 loop spans 17 amino acids. Losses at the gene ends were 1 base for V and 8 bases for J; bases not matched to a gene: 13. Germline CDR1 and CDR2: LGHNA and YSLEER. In DNA form, the CDR3 reads TGCGCCAGCAGCCAAGTGCCCGGACAGGCGATCTCCGAAAAACTGTTTTTT. Residues: CASSQVPGQAISEKLFF.

This clonotype was observed a handful of times. The V gene is TRBV6-5, the J gene TRBJ1-6, with D unresolved. Germline-derived CDR1 and CDR2 are MNHEY and SVGAGI. V was pared by 0 bases and J by 7 bases, with 1 base between. The CDR3 totals 12 residues. CDR3 nucleotide sequence: TGTGCCAGCAGTTACTCGAATTCACCCCTCCACTTT. This codes for CASSYSNSPLHF.

This rearrangement joins TRBV20-1 to TRBJ1-5; TRBD1 might be the D (5 bases). CDR1 DFQATT and CDR2 SNEGSKA come from the germline V gene (reference sequence). The CDR3 loop spans 15 amino acids. Deletions cut 2 bases from V and 5 bases from J, with 16 bases between. CDR3 region: CSARQPGGSDQPQHF. In DNA form, the CDR3 reads TGCAGTGCTAGACAACCGGGGGGGAGCGATCAGCCCCAGCATTTT.

In this sample, this clonotype turned up a few times. This rearrangement joins TRBV20-1 to TRBJ1-2; D not certain. V was pared by 6 bases and J by 4 bases, with 9 bases between. CDR1 is DFQATT, CDR2 SNEGSKA, per germline (reference sequence). The CDR3 is 11 residues long. CDR3 DNA sequence: TGCAGTGCATACAAGGGCTATGGCTACACCTTC. Translated, it gives CSAYKGYGYTF.

This clonotype has only a few counts. The chain employs TRBV6-1 and TRBJ1-4, with D hard to call. The CDR3 runs to 12 residues. V lost 8 bases to trimming and J lost 5 bases, with 9 bases between them. Germline CDR1 reads MNHNS; CDR2 reads SASEGT. The chain's CDR3 is CASGRGNEKLFF. DNA for the CDR3: TGTGCCAGCGGCAGAGGGAATGAAAAACTGTTTTTT.

This clonotype was observed at least ten times. The CDR3 DNA is TGTGCCAGCAGCCCACCGACAGGGCTGGTAGCCAAAAACATTCAGTACTTC. This translates into CASSPPTGLVAKNIQYF. The V call is TRBV11-2, the J call TRBJ2-4; 7 bases line up with TRBD1. CDR3 length: 17 amino acids. The ends lost 5 bases at V and 0 bases at J; junction bases unmatched: 10. Germline CDR1 reads SGHAT; CDR2 reads FQNNGV.

This rearrangement joins TRBV19 to TRBJ2-5, with 10 bases matching TRBD1. CDR1 and CDR2 from the germline V gene are LNHDA and SQIVND (reference sequence). This CDR3 has 16 amino acids. The V and J ends lost 4 bases and 2 bases, in that order; junction bases with no gene match: 7. The CDR3 nucleotides read TGTGCCAGTAGTACTAGATGGGGACAGGGGCAAGAGACCCAGTACTTC. This gives the protein CASSTRWGQGQETQYF. Using reference TRBV19 and TRBJ2-5 for the parts outside the CDR3, the full variable domain is DGGITQSPKYLFRKEGQNVTLSCEQNLNHDAMYWYRQDPGQGLRLIYYSQIVNDFQKGDIAEGYSVSREKKESFPLTVTSAQKNPTAFYLCASSTRWGQGQETQYFGPGTRLLVL.

As for this clonotype: The junction differs from germline at one of its ends, possibly a read error. The chain has TRBV27 and TRBJ1-4, with 9 nucleotides matching TRBD1. Per the germline V gene, CDR1 is MNHEY and CDR2 is SMNVEV (reference sequence). The CDR3 contains 16 residues. In nucleotides, the CDR3 is TGTGCCAGCAGTTTGACCCCGGGACAGGGTATACAAAAACTGGTTTTT. As protein: CASSLTPGQGIQKLVF.

Only a few counts were recorded for this clonotype. This rearrangement joins TRBV12-3 or TRBV12-4 to TRBJ2-2, with 9 bases fitting TRBD1. The V gene end was trimmed by 0 bases and the J gene end by 1 base; junction bases not matched to a gene: 0. The CDR3 length is 16 residues. The CDR3 reads CASSLAGQGNTGELFF. Here the CDR3 DNA reads TGTGCCAGCAGTTTAGCGGGACAGGGGAACACCGGGGAGCTGTTTTTT.

The sample holds a few counts of this clonotype. This chain joins TRBV7-2 and TRBJ2-7; 7 bases match TRBD1. The CDR3 spans 14 residues. V lost 5 bases and J lost 3; bases outside the gene matches: 7. The V gene's germline CDR1 is SGHTA and CDR2 FQGNSA. CDR3 protein: CASSPGSGGYEQYF. The CDR3 region has the DNA TGTGCCAGCAGCCCAGGGTCAGGGGGCTACGAGCAGTACTTC.

The rearrangement joins TRBV6-5 to TRBJ2-1; weak D call: TRBD2 (6 bases). The germline V gene has CDR1 MNHEY and CDR2 SVGAGI. The germline V and J ends were trimmed by 1 base and 3 bases, with 7 bases remaining between them. The CDR3 has 14 residues. In DNA, the CDR3 is TGTGCCAGCAGTTACTGGCGGGGCTACAATGAGCAGTTCTTC. It translates to CASSYWRGYNEQFF.

This clonotype has more than one count but fewer than ten. The chain carries TRBV6-1 and TRBJ2-7; possibly TRBD1 or TRBD2 for D (5 bases each). CDR1 is MNHNS and CDR2 is SASEGT in the germline V gene. The CDR3 spans 13 residues. Trimming took off 6 bases at V and 2 bases at J, with 11 bases between the two ends. CDR3 nucleotides: TGTGCCAGCAGACGGGACGGCGCCTACGAGCAGTACTTC. Protein product: CASRRDGAYEQYF.

The chain has TRBV27 and TRBJ2-2; the D is unclear. CDR3 size: 15 residues. V gave up 5 bases and J gave up 7 bases, with 17 bases separating them. The V gene's germline CDR1 is MNHEY and CDR2 SMNVEV (reference sequence). In nucleotides, the CDR3 is TGTGCCAGCAGTCCCGGCGTTGGGTTCGGCGGGGAGCTGTTTTTT. It translates to CASSPGVGFGGELFF.

The table lists this clonotype with many counts. The chain uses TRBV27 and TRBJ2-7; 12 bases map to TRBD2. This CDR3 region has 15 residues. J lost 3 bases, V lost 4 bases, and 4 bases had no gene match. Germline V gene lookup returns CDR1 MNHEY and CDR2 SMNVEV (reference sequence). The CDR3 spells CASSYLTSGGYEQYF. The CDR3 DNA sequence: TGTGCCAGCAGTTACCTGACTAGCGGGGGCTACGAGCAGTACTTC.